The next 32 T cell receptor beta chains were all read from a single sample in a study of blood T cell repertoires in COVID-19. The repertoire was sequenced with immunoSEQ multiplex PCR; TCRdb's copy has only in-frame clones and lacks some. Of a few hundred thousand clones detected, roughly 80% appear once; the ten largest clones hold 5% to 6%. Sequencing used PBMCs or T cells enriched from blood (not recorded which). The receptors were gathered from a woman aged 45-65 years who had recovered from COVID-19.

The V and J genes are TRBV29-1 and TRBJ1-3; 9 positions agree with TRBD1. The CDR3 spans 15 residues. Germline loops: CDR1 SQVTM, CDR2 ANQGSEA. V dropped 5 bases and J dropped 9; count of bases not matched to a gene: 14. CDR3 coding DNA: TGCAGCGTTTGGGGACAGGGACGTGGTGGGCGCACCATATATTTT. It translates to CSVWGQGRGGRTIYF.

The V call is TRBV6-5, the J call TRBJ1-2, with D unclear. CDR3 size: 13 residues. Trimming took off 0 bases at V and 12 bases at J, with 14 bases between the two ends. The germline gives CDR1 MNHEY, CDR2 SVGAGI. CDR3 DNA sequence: TGTGCCAGCAGTTACTCTGGCGGCGCTTCGCACACCTTC. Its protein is CASSYSGGASHTF.

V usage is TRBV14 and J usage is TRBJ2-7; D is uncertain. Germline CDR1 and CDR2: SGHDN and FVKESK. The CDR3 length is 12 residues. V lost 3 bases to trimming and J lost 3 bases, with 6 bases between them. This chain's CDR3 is CASSHKSYEQYF. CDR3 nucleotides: TGTGCCAGCAGCCACAAGAGCTACGAGCAGTACTTC.

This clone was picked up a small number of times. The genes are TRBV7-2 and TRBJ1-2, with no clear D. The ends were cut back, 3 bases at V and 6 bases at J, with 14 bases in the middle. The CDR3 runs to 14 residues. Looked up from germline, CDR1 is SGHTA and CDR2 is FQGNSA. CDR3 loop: CASSFRRDADGYTF. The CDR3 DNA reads TGTGCCAGCAGCTTTAGGCGGGATGCGGATGGCTACACCTTC. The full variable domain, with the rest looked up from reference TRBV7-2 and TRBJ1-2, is GAGVSQSPSNKVTEKGKDVELRCDPISGHTALYWYRQSLGQGLEFLIYFQGNSAPDKSGLPSDRFSAERTGGSVSTLTIQRTQQEDSAVYLCASSFRRDADGYTFGSGTRLTVV.

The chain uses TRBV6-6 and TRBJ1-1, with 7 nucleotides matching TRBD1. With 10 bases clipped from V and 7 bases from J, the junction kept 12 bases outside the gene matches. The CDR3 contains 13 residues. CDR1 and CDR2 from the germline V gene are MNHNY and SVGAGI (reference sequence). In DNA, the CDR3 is TGTGCCACCTCCAAACAGGGGCTACATGAAGCTTTCTTT. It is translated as CATSKQGLHEAFF.

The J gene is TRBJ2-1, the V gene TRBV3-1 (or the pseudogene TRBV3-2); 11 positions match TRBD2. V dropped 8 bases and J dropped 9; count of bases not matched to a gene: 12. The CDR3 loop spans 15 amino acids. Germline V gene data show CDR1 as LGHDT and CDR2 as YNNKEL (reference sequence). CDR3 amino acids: CASGTSGSPGGEQFF. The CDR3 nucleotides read TGTGCCAGCGGAACTAGCGGGAGCCCGGGGGGTGAGCAGTTCTTC.

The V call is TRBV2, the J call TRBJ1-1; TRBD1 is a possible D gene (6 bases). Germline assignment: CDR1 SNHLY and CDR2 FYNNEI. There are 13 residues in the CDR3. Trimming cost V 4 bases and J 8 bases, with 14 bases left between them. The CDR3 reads CASSVGGAREAFF. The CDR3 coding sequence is TGTGCCAGCAGTGTGGGGGGGGCTCGGGAAGCTTTCTTT. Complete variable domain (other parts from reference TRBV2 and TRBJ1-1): EPEVTQTPSHQVTQMGQEVILRCVPISNHLYFYWYRQILGQKVEFLVSFYNNEISEKSEIFDDQFSVERPDGSNFTLKIRSTKLEDSAMYFCASSVGGAREAFFGQGTRLTVV.

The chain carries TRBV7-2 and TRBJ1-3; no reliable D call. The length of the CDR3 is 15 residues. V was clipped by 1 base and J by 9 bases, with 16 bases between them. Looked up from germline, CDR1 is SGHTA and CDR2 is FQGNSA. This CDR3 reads CASSLDPTGVSTIYF. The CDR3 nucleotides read TGTGCCAGCAGCTTAGACCCTACCGGGGTTAGCACCATATATTTT. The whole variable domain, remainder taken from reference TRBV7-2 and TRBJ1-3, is GAGVSQSPSNKVTEKGKDVELRCDPISGHTALYWYRQSLGQGLEFLIYFQGNSAPDKSGLPSDRFSAERTGGSVSTLTIQRTQQEDSAVYLCASSLDPTGVSTIYFGEGSWLTVV.

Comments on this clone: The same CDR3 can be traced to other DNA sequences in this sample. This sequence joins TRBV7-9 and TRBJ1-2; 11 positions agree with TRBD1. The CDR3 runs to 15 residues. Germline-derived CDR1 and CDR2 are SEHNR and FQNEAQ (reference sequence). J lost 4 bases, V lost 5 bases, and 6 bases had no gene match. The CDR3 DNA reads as TGTGCCAGCAGCCCCGGACAGGGGGCCTCCTATGGCTACACCTTC. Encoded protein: CASSPGQGASYGYTF.

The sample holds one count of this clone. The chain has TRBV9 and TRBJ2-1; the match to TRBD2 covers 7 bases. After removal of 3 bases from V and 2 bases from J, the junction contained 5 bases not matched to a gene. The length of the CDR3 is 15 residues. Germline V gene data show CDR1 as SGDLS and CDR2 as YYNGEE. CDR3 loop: CASSGLGGTYNEQFF. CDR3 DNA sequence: TGTGCCAGCAGCGGACTCGGGGGGACCTACAATGAGCAGTTCTTC.

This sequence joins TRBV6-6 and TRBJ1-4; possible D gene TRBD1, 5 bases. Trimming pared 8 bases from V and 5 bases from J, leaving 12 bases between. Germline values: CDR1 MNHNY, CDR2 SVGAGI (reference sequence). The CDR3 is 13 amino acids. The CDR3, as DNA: TGTGCCAGCGGGGGGTATTGGAATGAAAAACTGTTTTTT. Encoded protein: CASGGYWNEKLFF.

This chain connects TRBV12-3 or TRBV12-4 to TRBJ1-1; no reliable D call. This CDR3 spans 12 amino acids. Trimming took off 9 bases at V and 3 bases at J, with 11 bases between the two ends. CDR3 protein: CASTNGYTEAFF. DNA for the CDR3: TGTGCCAGTACTAACGGGTACACTGAAGCTTTCTTT.

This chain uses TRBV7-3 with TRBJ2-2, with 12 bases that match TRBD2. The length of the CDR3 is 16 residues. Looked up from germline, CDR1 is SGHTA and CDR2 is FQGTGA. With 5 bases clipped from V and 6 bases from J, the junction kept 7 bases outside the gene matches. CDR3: CASSLRTSGISGELFF. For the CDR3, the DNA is TGTGCCAGCAGCCTCAGGACTAGCGGGATATCCGGGGAGCTGTTTTTT. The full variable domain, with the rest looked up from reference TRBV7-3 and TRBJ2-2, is GAGVSQTPSNKVTEKGKYVELRCDPISGHTALYWYRQSLGQGPEFLIYFQGTGAADDSGLPNDRFFAVRPEGSVSTLKIQRTERGDSAVYLCASSLRTSGISGELFFGEGSRLTVL.

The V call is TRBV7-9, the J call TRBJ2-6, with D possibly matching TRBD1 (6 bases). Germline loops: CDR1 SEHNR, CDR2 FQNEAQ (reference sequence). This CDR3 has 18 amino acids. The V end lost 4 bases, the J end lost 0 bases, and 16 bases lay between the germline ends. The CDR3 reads CASSSGQLTYSGANVLTF. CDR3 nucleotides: TGTGCCAGCAGCTCAGGACAGCTAACCTACTCTGGGGCCAACGTCCTGACTTTC.

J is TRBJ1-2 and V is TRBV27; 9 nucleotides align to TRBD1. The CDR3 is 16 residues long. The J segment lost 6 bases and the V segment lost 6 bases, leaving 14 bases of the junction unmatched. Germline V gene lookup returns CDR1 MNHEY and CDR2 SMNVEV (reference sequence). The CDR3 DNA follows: TGTGCCAGCAGGATTTACAGCGGGACAGGGATCCATGGCTACACCTTC. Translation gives CASRIYSGTGIHGYTF.

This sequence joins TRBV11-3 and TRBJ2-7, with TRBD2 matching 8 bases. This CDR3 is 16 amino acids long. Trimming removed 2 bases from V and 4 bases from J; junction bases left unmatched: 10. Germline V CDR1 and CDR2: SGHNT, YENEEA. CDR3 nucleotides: TGTGCCAGCAGCTTAAATGGGGCGGGGGGAAGTTACGAGCAGTACTTC. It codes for CASSLNGAGGSYEQYF.

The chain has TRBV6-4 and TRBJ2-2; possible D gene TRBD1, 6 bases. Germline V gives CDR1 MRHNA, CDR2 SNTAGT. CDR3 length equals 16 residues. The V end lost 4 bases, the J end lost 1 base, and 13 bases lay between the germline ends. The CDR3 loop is CASSVDSPGNTGELFF. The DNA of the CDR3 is TGTGCCAGCAGTGTGGACAGCCCGGGGAACACCGGGGAGCTGTTTTTT.

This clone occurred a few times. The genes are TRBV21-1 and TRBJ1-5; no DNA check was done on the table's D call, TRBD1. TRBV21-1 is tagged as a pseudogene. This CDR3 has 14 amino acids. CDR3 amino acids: CEGTDTGSNQPQHF. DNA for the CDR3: TGTGAAGGGACAGACACTGGAAGCAATCAGCCCCAGCATTTT.

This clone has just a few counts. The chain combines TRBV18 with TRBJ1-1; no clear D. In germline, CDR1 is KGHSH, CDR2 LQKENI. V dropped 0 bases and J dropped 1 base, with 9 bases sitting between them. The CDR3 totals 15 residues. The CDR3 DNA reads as TGTGCCAGCTCACCACCAAGTCGCAGGAACACTGAAGCTTTCTTT. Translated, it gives CASSPPSRRNTEAFF.

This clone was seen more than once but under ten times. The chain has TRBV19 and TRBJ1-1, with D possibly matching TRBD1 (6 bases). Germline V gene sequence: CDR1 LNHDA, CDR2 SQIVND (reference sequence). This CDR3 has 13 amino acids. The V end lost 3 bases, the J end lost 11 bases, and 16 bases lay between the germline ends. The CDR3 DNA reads TGTGCCAGTAGTATGCCCGGGGGGGCCGAGGCTTTCTTT. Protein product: CASSMPGGAEAFF.

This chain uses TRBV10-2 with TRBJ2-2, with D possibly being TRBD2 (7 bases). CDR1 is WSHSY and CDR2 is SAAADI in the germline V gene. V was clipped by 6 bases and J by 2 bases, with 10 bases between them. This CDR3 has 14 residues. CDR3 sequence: CASSAGANTGELFF. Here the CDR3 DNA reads TGCGCCAGCAGCGCGGGGGCAAACACCGGGGAGCTGTTTTTT.

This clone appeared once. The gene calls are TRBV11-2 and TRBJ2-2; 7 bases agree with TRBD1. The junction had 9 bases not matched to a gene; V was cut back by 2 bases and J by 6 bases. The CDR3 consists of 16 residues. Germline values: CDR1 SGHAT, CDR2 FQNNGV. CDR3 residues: CASSLLRQGNAGELFF. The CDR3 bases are TGTGCCAGCAGCTTACTCAGACAGGGTAATGCCGGGGAGCTGTTTTTT.

The CDR3 coding sequence is TGTGCCAGCAGCGTAGGCGGGCGGGGTGTCGACTATGGCTACACCTTC. It encodes CASSVGGRGVDYGYTF. The V call is TRBV9, the J call TRBJ1-2; D call uncertain. This CDR3 comprises 16 residues. Trimming took 0 bases from V and 3 from J, leaving 15 bases between them. Germline assignment: CDR1 SGDLS and CDR2 YYNGEE.

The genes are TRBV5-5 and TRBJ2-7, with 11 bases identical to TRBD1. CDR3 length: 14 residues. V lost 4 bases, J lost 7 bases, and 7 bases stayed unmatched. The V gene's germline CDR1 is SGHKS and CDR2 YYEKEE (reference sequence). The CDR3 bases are TGTGCCAGCAGCACCGGACAGGGGGCGGTTGAGCAGTACTTC. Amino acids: CASSTGQGAVEQYF.

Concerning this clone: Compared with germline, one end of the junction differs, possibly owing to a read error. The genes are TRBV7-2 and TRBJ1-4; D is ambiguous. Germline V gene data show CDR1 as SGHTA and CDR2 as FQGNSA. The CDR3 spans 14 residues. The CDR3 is CASSLGGGNERLFF. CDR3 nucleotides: TGTGCCAGCAGCTTAGGAGGTGGAAATGAAAGACTGTTTTTT.

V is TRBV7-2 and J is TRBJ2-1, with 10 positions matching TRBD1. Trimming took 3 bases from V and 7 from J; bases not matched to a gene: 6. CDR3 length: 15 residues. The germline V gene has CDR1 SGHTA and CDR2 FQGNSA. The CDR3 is CASSLDRGGGNEQFF. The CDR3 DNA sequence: TGTGCCAGCAGCTTGGACAGGGGGGGAGGGAATGAGCAGTTCTTC.

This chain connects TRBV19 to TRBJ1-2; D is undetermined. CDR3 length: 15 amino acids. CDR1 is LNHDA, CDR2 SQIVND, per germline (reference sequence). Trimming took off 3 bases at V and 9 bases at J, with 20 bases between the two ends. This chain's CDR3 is CASSIRQRRVGSYTF. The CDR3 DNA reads TGTGCCAGTAGTATCCGGCAGAGGAGAGTTGGTAGCTACACCTTC.

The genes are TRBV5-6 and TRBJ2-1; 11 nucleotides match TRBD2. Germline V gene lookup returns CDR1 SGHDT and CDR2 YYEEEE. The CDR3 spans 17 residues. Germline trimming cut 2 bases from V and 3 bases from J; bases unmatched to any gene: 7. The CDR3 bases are TGTGCCAGCAGCTTCAACCCTGGACTAGCGGGCTACAATGAGCAGTTCTTC. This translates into CASSFNPGLAGYNEQFF.

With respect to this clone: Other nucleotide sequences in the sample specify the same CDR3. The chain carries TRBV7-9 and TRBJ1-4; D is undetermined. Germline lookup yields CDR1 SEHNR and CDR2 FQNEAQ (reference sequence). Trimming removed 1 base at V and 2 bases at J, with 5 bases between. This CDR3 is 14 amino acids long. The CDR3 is CASSLVRTNEKLFF. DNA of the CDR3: TGTGCCAGCAGCTTAGTGCGGACTAATGAAAAACTGTTTTTT.

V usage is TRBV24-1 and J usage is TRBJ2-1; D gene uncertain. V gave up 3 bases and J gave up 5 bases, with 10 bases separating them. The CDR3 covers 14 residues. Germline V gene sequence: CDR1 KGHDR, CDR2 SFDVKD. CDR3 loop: CATSDLGSNNEQFF. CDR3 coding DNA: TGTGCCACCAGTGATCTGGGCTCGAACAATGAGCAGTTCTTC.

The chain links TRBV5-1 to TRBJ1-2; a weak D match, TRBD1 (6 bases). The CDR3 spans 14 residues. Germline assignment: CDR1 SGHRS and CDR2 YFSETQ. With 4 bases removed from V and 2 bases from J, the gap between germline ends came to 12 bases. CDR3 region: CASSNFDRNYGYTF. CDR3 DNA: TGCGCCAGCAGCAACTTCGACAGGAACTATGGCTACACCTTC.

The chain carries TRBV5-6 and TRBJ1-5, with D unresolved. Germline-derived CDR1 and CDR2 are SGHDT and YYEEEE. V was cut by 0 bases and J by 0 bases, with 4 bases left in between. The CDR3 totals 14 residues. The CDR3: CASSLDSSNQPQHF. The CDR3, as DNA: TGTGCCAGCAGCTTGGACAGTAGCAATCAGCCCCAGCATTTT.